This T cell receptor (beta chain) was sequenced for a study of control samples from healthy donors and cancer patients. Some clones are missing from TCRdb's copy, which holds only in-frame ones; the method was immunoSEQ multiplex PCR. The repertoire includes 110,000 to 150,000 clones, under 95% of them detected once, and more than 6.5% sits in the top ten. The TCR was taken from a man aged 18 to 29 in good health. Sequenced: blood.

CDR3 protein: CASSSDRGPETQYF. The CDR3 coding sequence is TGTGCCAGCAGCTCTGACAGGGGGCCTGAGACCCAGTACTTC. V is TRBV5-6 and J is TRBJ2-5; the match to TRBD1 covers 10 bases. Germline V CDR1 and CDR2: SGHDT, YYEEEE. This CDR3 region has 14 residues. V was pared by 3 bases and J by 5 bases, with 4 bases of the junction left unmatched.